A single TCR beta chain is shown here with its context. This entry comes from a study of cytomegalovirus exposure and HLA in healthy donors. The PCR contained 60 Vbeta and 13 Jbeta primers. Assay used: immunoSEQ multiplex PCR; TCRdb lists only in-frame clones, some missing. The sample yields 150,000 to 200,000 clones, about 85% seen once. At the time of sampling, donors were nominally healthy, though unrecorded immune exposures were likely. The germline CDR1 and CDR2 sequences are MNHEY and SMNVEV (reference sequence). This CDR3 has 18 amino acids. Trimming stripped 4 bases from V and 0 bases from J, with 16 bases between.

The material sequenced was PBMCs. The genes are TRBV27 and TRBJ2-6; the D gene is possibly TRBD1 (6 bases). This TCR was recovered from a male donor in good health and CMV-seropositive. The CDR3 loop is CASSWGTDSFSGANVLTF. The CDR3 DNA follows: TGTGCCAGCAGTTGGGGGACGGACAGTTTCTCTGGGGCCAACGTCCTGACTTTC.